This is a list of T cell receptor beta chains from one sample in a study of metastatic and nonmetastatic thyroid tumors. From the PCR reads, TCRdb re-called clones with MiXCR. The table records about 40,000 clones, around 17% of them present only once. Sample: tumor tissue. Source of these receptors: a female donor with papillary thyroid cancer or a benign thyroid nodule (not recorded which). Some clones in this sample may be carry-over from other donors' samples. The CDR3 runs from the conserved cysteine through the conserved F or W.

v_call	cdr3_length	j_call	cdr3_aa
TRBV5-1	17	TRBJ2-5	CASSAGLAGTPSETQYF
TRBV28	13	TRBJ2-2	CASSFDLAGELFF
TRBV30	13	TRBJ1-5	CAWSVSRDQPQHF
TRBV18	17	TRBJ1-6	CASSPIHTGGSNSPLHF
TRBV6-1	16	TRBJ2-7	CASSSAVAGDPYEQYF
TRBV11-3	13	TRBJ1-1	CASSLRQGTEAFF
TRBV12-3/TRBV12-4	13	TRBJ1-6	CASSFGGNSPLHF
TRBV20-1	14	TRBJ1-2	CSAGGRGTAYGYTF
TRBV5-5	14	TRBJ2-7	CASSRTRGSYEQYF
TRBV20-1	16	TRBJ1-2	CSAAQGSGQGLYGYTF
TRBV7-9	15	TRBJ2-1	CASSSMGGGNNEQFF
TRBV6-1	16	TRBJ1-2	CASSFMTEDKSYGYTF
TRBV19	15	TRBJ1-1	CASMLGSFGGTEAFF
TRBV5-5	15	TRBJ1-3	CASSRDRSSGNTIYF
TRBV5-4	14	TRBJ2-5	CASSSPDRGETQYF
TRBV20-1	13	TRBJ1-2	CSARHYRTVGYSF
TRBV20-1	15	TRBJ2-3	CSARQGQGNTDTQYF
TRBV9	15	TRBJ2-2	CASSRGTGAPGELFF
TRBV5-1	14	TRBJ2-3	CASSLATGGDTQYF
TRBV11-3	14	TRBJ2-7	CASSTPGQNYEQYF
TRBV2	16	TRBJ2-7	CASTYRGLATLGEQYF
TRBV6-2/TRBV6-3	15	TRBJ2-6	CASSPEGSGANVLTF
TRBV14	15	TRBJ1-6	CASSQVTGGTSPLHF
TRBV6-2/TRBV6-3	14	TRBJ2-2	CASSDSRLSGELFF
TRBV20-1	18	TRBJ2-2	CSAVQSGTGGFLTGELFF
TRBV28	16	TRBJ1-4	CASSPDSLATNEKLFF
TRBV27	20	TRBJ2-1	CASSLSRLAGGGSGLNEQFF
TRBV4-2	18	TRBJ2-3	CASSAPGLAGTSTDTQYF
TRBV9	16	TRBJ2-1	CASSVIGASSYNEQFF
TRBV28	17	TRBJ2-3	CASSPPLEGGRLDTQYF
TRBV28	12	TRBJ2-7	CASTTSGGEQYF
TRBV6-5	16	TRBJ1-1	CASSYTRDRGLAEAFF
TRBV7-6	14	TRBJ2-2	CASSLESVDGELFF
TRBV6-6	15	TRBJ1-3	CASSYIGGSGNTIYF
TRBV4-2	16	TRBJ2-1	CASSQLADYSYNEQFF
TRBV11-1	13	TRBJ1-2	CASSSQGAYGYTF
TRBV30	13	TRBJ1-2	CAWSRDFTDGYTF
TRBV28	17	TRBJ2-5	CASSLLTHDKNQETQYF
TRBV5-4	17	TRBJ2-6	CATQLIGQYSGANVLTF
TRBV28	12	TRBJ1-5	CASKGGDQPQHF
TRBV6-1	15	TRBJ2-1	CASSPRIAGTNEQFF
TRBV6-2/TRBV6-3	16	TRBJ2-1	CVSRLAGGPSYNEQFF
TRBV27	13	TRBJ2-5	CASSLSQGGPQYF
TRBV27	14	TRBJ2-7	CASSFRGGSYEQYF
TRBV7-2	13	TRBJ2-7	CASSLYGNYEQYF
TRBV19	16	TRBJ1-2	CASSIPDRGYNYGYTF
TRBV30	13	TRBJ1-1	CAWSKGLITEAFF
TRBV11-1	15	TRBJ2-4	CASSLEPLAKNIQYF
TRBV20-1	10	TRBJ1-5	CSAGNQPQHF
TRBV19	13	TRBJ1-3	CASSWSSGNTIYF
TRBV7-6	15	TRBJ1-3	CASSLGTGAGNTIYF
TRBV6-2/TRBV6-3	14	TRBJ2-7	CASSSVRGGYEQYF